A selection of T cell receptor beta chains follows, all from one sample in a study of blood T cell repertoires in COVID-19. Sequencing used immunoSEQ multiplex PCR; TCRdb keeps in-frame clones, though not all of them. The profile shows hundreds of thousands of clones, roughly 88% of them singletons. Input material: PBMCs or T cells enriched from blood (not recorded which). The receptors were gathered from a woman aged 25 to 39 who had recovered from COVID-19. Each CDR3 is given with its conserved first and last residue. A D gene is named only where the DNA matches it firmly. Clone size appears in some rows only: once, few, many, or a class for an expanded clone.

J gene | V gene | clone size | D gene | CDR3 DNA | CDR3 protein
TRBJ2-2 | TRBV7-2 | - | - | TGTGCCAGCAGCGGTCGACAGGCTTACACCGGGGAGCTGTTTTTT | CASSGRQAYTGELFF
TRBJ1-5 | TRBV6-1 | - | - | TGTGCCAGCAGTGAAGCAATCCAGGGGAGCAATCAGCCCCAGCATTTT | CASSEAIQGSNQPQHF
TRBJ1-3 | TRBV6-5 | - | - | TGTGCCAGCAGCTACGGGCCCTATCCGGACACCATATATTTT | CASSYGPYPDTIYF
TRBJ2-7 | TRBV27 | - | TRBD1 | TGTGCCAGCAGTTCTCACCCAGGACAGGCCCTTAGCTCCTACGAGCAGTACTTC | CASSSHPGQALSSYEQYF
TRBJ1-6 | TRBV5-1 | - | TRBD1 | TGCGCCAGCAGCTTCCGGGACAGTCTTAATTCACCCCTCCACTTT | CASSFRDSLNSPLHF
TRBJ2-1 | TRBV9 | - | - | TGTGCCAGCAGCGTAGCGGGGGGCCTCGGTAATGAGCAGTTCTTC | CASSVAGGLGNEQFF
TRBJ2-7 | TRBV28 | - | - | TGTGCCAGCAGTTTAAACAGCTACGAGCAGTACTTC | CASSLNSYEQYF
TRBJ1-1 | TRBV28 | - | - | TGTGCCAGCCTGCGGGGGCAGACTGAAGCTTTCTTT | CASLRGQTEAFF
TRBJ1-1 | TRBV7-3 | - | TRBD1 | TGTGCCAGCAGCTTGACAGGGGGGAACACTGAAGCTTTCTTT | CASSLTGGNTEAFF
TRBJ1-2 | TRBV9 | - | - | TGTGCCAGCAGCGTAGACCCAGGGGCTGGGTATGGCTACACCTTC | CASSVDPGAGYGYTF
TRBJ2-7 | TRBV11-3 | once | - | TGTGCCAGCAGCTTGGGCGTAGAGCAGTACTTC | CASSLGVEQYF
TRBJ1-3 | TRBV11-2 | once | - | TGTGCCAGCAGCGCTACGGGTCGGGACTCTGGAAACACCATATATTTT | CASSATGRDSGNTIYF
TRBJ1-2 | TRBV15 | - | - | TGTGCCACCAGCAGAGCTTCCGGGACACGTTATGGCTACACCTTC | CATSRASGTRYGYTF
TRBJ1-5 | TRBV27 | once | - | TGTGCCAGCAGCAGGGTAGACAATCAGCCCCAGCATTTT | CASSRVDNQPQHF
TRBJ2-7 | TRBV5-4 | once | TRBD2 | TGTGCCAGCAGCTCGGGGGGTAGCGGGGTATATTCCTACGAGCAGTACTTC | CASSSGGSGVYSYEQYF
TRBJ1-2 | TRBV28 | - | - | TGTGCCAGCAGTTTAAACCCTTTCAGGGATAACTATGGCTACACCTTC | CASSLNPFRDNYGYTF
TRBJ2-3 | TRBV18 | - | - | TGTGCCAGCTCACCACCGAGAATGATCAGCACAGATACGCAGTATTTT | CASSPPRMISTDTQYF
TRBJ1-6 | TRBV7-2 | - | TRBD1 | TGTGCCAGCAGCTTAGTTCCCGGTTGGGACAGGGATGAGGATTCACCCCTCCACTTT | CASSLVPGWDRDEDSPLHF
TRBJ2-1 | TRBV7-2 | - | TRBD2 | TGTGCCAGCAGCTTACGCGGGGGGGCGAGAAATGAGCAGTTCTTC | CASSLRGGARNEQFF
TRBJ1-4 | TRBV7-3 | - | - | TGTGCCAGCAGCTCGCAGCCAGGCGTAGAGGAAAAACTGTTTTTT | CASSSQPGVEEKLFF
TRBJ2-7 | TRBV29-1 | - | - | TGCAGCGTCCCGGGACTCCCCACCTACGAGCAGTACTTC | CSVPGLPTYEQYF
TRBJ2-7 | TRBV6-5 | - | - | TGTGCCACCCCCCGCGGCCCCCACTACTACGAGCAGTACTTC | CATPRGPHYYEQYF
TRBJ1-1 | TRBV5-1 | - | - | TGCGCCAGCAGCTTGGACAGGAACACTGAAGCTTTCTTT | CASSLDRNTEAFF
TRBJ1-1 | TRBV7-9 | - | - | TGTGCCAGCAGCCCTCAGGGGCTTGAAGCTTTCTTT | CASSPQGLEAFF
TRBJ2-1 | TRBV28 | - | TRBD2 | TGTGCCAGCAGGCTACTAGCGGGGGGGCCGGGGAATGAGCAGTTCTTC | CASRLLAGGPGNEQFF
TRBJ2-5 | TRBV3-1/TRBV3-2 | - | - | TGTGCCAGCAGCCACCAGGGGTTAGAGACCCAGTACTTC | CASSHQGLETQYF
TRBJ1-1 | TRBV7-2 | - | - | TGTGCCAGCAGCCATCCCGGGAACACTGAAGCTTTCTTT | CASSHPGNTEAFF
TRBJ2-7 | TRBV4-3 | - | TRBD2 | TGCGCCAGCAGCCAAGGTAGCGGGGGGGCCTACGAGCAGTACTTC | CASSQGSGGAYEQYF
TRBJ1-5 | TRBV30 | once | - | TGTGCCTGGAGTGTACTTGGCAATCAGCCCCAGCATTTT | CAWSVLGNQPQHF
TRBJ2-1 | TRBV5-5 | - | - | TGTGCCAGCAGCTTCTCATTTACAACCGGGACACCCAATGAGCAGTTCTTC | CASSFSFTTGTPNEQFF
TRBJ2-1 | TRBV5-1 | - | TRBD2 | TGCGCCAGCAGCTTGGACCCCCCGGCTAGCGGGAACGATGAGCAGTTCTTC | CASSLDPPASGNDEQFF
TRBJ2-3 | TRBV5-1 | - | - | TGCGCCAGCAGCTTGGACGGGACTAGCACAGATACGCAGTATTTT | CASSLDGTSTDTQYF
TRBJ2-3 | TRBV5-1 | - | - | TGCGCCAGCAGCTTGGCCGTAGCGATTCGCACAGATACGCAGTATTTT | CASSLAVAIRTDTQYF
TRBJ1-3 | TRBV25-1 | - | - | TGTGCCAGCAAAACAGGTGCGACTGGAAACACCATATATTTT | CASKTGATGNTIYF
TRBJ1-6 | TRBV9 | - | TRBD1 | TGTGCCAGCAGCCCAAGACAGGGACCTCCCTCCTATAATTCACCCCTCCACTTT | CASSPRQGPPSYNSPLHF